This paragraph reports one TCR beta chain. Its antigen is not yet known. No much larger clonotype is one base removed from it; base qualities were not supplied. The sample originates from a study of CD8 T cells in Susac syndrome (dated by TCRdb to the late 2010s). For the wider study: Of the Susac syndrome patients who were sequenced, six had clinically active disease and roughly eight were in clinical remission. Susac syndrome patients were therapy-naive, on corticosteroids (some also receiving IVIg), or on IVIg alone at blood withdrawal. Whether CD8+ T cell activation and differentiation in Susac syndrome was antigen driven was tested using repertoire sequencing. What the authors observed across the whole study: The TCR sequencing and HLA analysis was acknowledged to have included a relatively small number of individuals. The CD4+ T cell repertoire of patients with Susac syndrome showed no detectable clonal expansion.

Its CDR3 holds 15 amino acids, cysteine through phenylalanine. The sequence is cut down to CDR3 DNA, 45 bases in frame from base 1. The V and J ends are trimmed by 4 bases and 7 bases, leaving 14 bases between them. Per the germline V gene (reference sequence), LGHDT is the CDR1 and YNNKEL is the CDR2. Peripheral blood CD8+ and CD4+ T cells from healthy donors, Susac syndrome patients and multiple sclerosis patients were profiled by high-throughput TCR beta sequencing. The Susac syndrome patients fulfilled recently defined diagnostic criteria for definite or probable disease. Bulk CD8+ and CD4+ T cells were purified magnetically by negative isolation, whereas CD8+ TEMRA cells were enriched by FACS. Blood was collected in EDTA tubes and processed within 24 hours, with PBMCs isolated through density gradient centrifugation. PBMCs destined for TCR sequencing were cryopreserved in liquid nitrogen and later thawed in a 37 °C water bath. Purity of sorted or isolated CD4+, CD8+ and CD8+ TEMRA cells was at least 90%.

RNA was extracted using the RNeasy kit, and about 0.5 to 1 ug of the RNA was reverse transcribed with random hexamers. The immunoSEQ multiplex PCR assay, covering 54 Vbeta and 13 Jbeta segments, was used to amplify TCR beta CDR3 regions. Bias from PCR amplification was corrected by using a synthetic template baseline for primer optimization and for computational correction. On the study's bioinformatics: Only productive sequences were kept, with reads annotated to V, D and J genes according to IMGT and analyzed in immunoSEQ Analyzer. Clonality was calculated as one minus the Shannon entropy normalized by log2 of the number of productive unique sequences. Public and private clones were assessed among the 100 most prevalent clones of each patient and control. A clone was defined as Susac-specific if it was absent from the healthy and MS cohorts, from roughly 980 published viral clones and from other ImmuneACCESS disease sequences. TCRdb trimmed public reads at Q25 via fastp, called clones via MiXCR and kept in-frame beta chains. Rows merge per CDR3 protein into single entries with the most common DNA and genes. Here the V and J calls rest on TCRdb's processing, not on the authors' analysis. In all, the sample holds around 180,000 distinct CDR3 sequences, and 94% of those were seen once. 0.12% of the sample goes to the ten largest clones.

The sample consisted of CD4+ T cells from PBMCs. The TCR was taken from a human donor with Susac syndrome. Recombination joined TRBV3-1 with TRBJ1-6; tentative D gene TRBD1, with 6 bases matching. The DNA sequence reads TGTGCCAGCAGCCGTCCCCCCACAGGGAATTCACCCCTCCACTTT. This translates into CASSRPPTGNSPLHF.